The 32 T cell receptor beta chains listed next were all sequenced from one sample in a study of cytomegalovirus exposure and HLA in healthy donors. PCR used 60 Vbeta primers and 13 Jbeta primers. The repertoire was sequenced with immunoSEQ multiplex PCR; TCRdb's copy has only in-frame clones and lacks some. The repertoire has 37,000 or so clones, just under 75% of them found once; the top ten carry approximately 6.3%. The material sequenced was PBMCs. The receptors originated from a man aged 30 to 39 in good health and CMV-seronegative.

The chain couples TRBV5-4 to TRBJ1-2; TRBD1 aligns across 11 bases. Losses at the gene ends were 4 bases for V and 4 bases for J; bases not matched to a gene: 6. Germline V gene data show CDR1 as SGHNT and CDR2 as YYREEE (reference sequence). The CDR3 spans 15 residues. In DNA form, the CDR3 reads TGTGCCAGCAGCCCGGGACAGGGGGATTTCTATGGCTACACCTTC. Translated: CASSPGQGDFYGYTF.

The chain uses TRBV10-3 and TRBJ2-7, with D possibly TRBD2 on 5 matching bases. The V and J ends lost 7 bases and 9 bases respectively, with 22 bases between them. Germline CDR1 ENHRY, CDR2 SYGVKD. CDR3 size: 14 residues. CDR3 sequence reads: CAITRTSDGLRQYF. The CDR3 nucleotides are TGTGCCATCACCCGGACCTCGGACGGACTGAGGCAGTACTTC.

The chain carries TRBV9 and TRBJ2-7; D is perhaps TRBD2 (7 bases). This CDR3 has 15 residues. CDR1 SGDLS and CDR2 YYNGEE come from the germline V gene. Trimming took off 1 base at V and 6 bases at J, with 17 bases between the two ends. The CDR3 region is CASSVSGTPQGEQYF. As DNA, the CDR3 is TGTGCCAGCAGCGTAAGCGGGACACCCCAAGGCGAGCAGTACTTC.

This clone came up a few times. The chain employs TRBV6-5 and TRBJ2-7; 8 bases match TRBD1. The trim removed 5 bases at V and 3 bases at J, leaving 3 bases unmatched. CDR1 and CDR2 (germline): MNHEY, SVGAGI. There are 13 residues in the CDR3. CDR3 DNA: TGTGCCAGCAGTCGGGACAGGTTCTACGAGCAGTACTTC. The encoded protein is CASSRDRFYEQYF.

The V and J genes are TRBV6-5 and TRBJ1-4; TRBD1 aligns across 7 bases. The length of the CDR3 is 14 residues. The junction had 9 bases not matched to a gene; V was cut back by 6 bases and J by 8 bases. CDR1 MNHEY and CDR2 SVGAGI come from the germline V gene. The CDR3 region is CASRPGQAREKLFF. CDR3 DNA sequence: TGTGCCAGCAGACCAGGACAGGCTCGGGAAAAACTGTTTTTT.

V gene TRBV19 combines with J gene TRBJ2-3, with 11 nucleotides matching TRBD2. The CDR3 has 17 residues. Germline values: CDR1 LNHDA, CDR2 SQIVND (reference sequence). V shed 1 base and J 2 bases; nucleotides not matched to a gene: 5. The CDR3 coding sequence is TGTGCCAGTAGTATAGGTCCTAGCGGGAGGTTCACAGATACGCAGTATTTT. This sequence encodes CASSIGPSGRFTDTQYF.

The chain recombines TRBV13 with TRBJ2-7, with 11 bases identical to TRBD1. From germline, CDR1 is PRHDT and CDR2 FYEKMQ (reference sequence). This CDR3 is built from 14 residues. V was pared by 4 bases and J by 7 bases, with 6 bases of the junction left unmatched. CDR3 DNA: TGTGCCAGCAGCTCCGGACAGGGGGCGCGTGAGCAGTACTTC. This translates into CASSSGQGAREQYF.

The gene calls are TRBV30 and TRBJ1-1; maybe TRBD1 (5 bases). Germline V gene sequence: CDR1 GTSNPN, CDR2 SVGIG (reference sequence). Between the trimmed V and J ends, which lost 8 bases and 0 bases, there was a span of 13 bases. There are 13 residues in the CDR3. CDR3 DNA sequence: TGTGCCCTGAAGGGGCAAATGAACACTGAAGCTTTCTTT. The encoded protein is CALKGQMNTEAFF.

V usage is TRBV19 and J usage is TRBJ2-1, with a weak D call TRBD1 (5 bases). The V and J ends lost 6 bases and 0 bases respectively, with 18 bases between them. Germline-derived CDR1 and CDR2 are LNHDA and SQIVND (reference sequence). This CDR3 comprises 17 residues. Written as DNA, the CDR3 is TGTGCCAGTAGCCAACTACCAGGGTTTAGCTCCTACAATGAGCAGTTCTTC. It is translated as CASSQLPGFSSYNEQFF.

In its sample, this clone was seen a few times. The V call is TRBV28, the J call TRBJ2-7; 7 bases match TRBD2. CDR3 length equals 14 residues. Germline lookup yields CDR1 MDHEN and CDR2 SYDVKM. V was clipped by 7 bases and J by 2 bases; unmatched bases: 8. CDR3 sequence: CASKMAGAPYEQYF. The CDR3 DNA sequence: TGTGCCAGCAAGATGGCGGGAGCCCCCTACGAGCAGTACTTC.

This clone has a handful of counts. Its ends do not fully match the called genes, so a read error is possible. The chain employs TRBV7-9 and TRBJ2-1, with TRBD2 matching 15 bases. The germline gives CDR1 SEHNR, CDR2 FQNEAQ (reference sequence). The CDR3 is made up of 17 amino acids. The CDR3 reads CSSSLSGLAGGLDEQFF. The CDR3 coding sequence is TGTTCCAGCAGCTTATCCGGACTAGCGGGGGGGCTTGATGAGCAGTTCTTC. The variable domain in full, with the rest retrieved from reference TRBV7-9 and TRBJ2-1, is DTGVSQNPRHKITKRGQNVTFRCDPISEHNRLYWYRQTLGQGPEFLTYFQNEAQLEKSRLLSDRFSAERPKGSFSTLEIQRTEQGDSAMYLCSSSLSGLAGGLDEQFFGPGTRLTVL.

The rearrangement uses TRBV5-4 and TRBJ2-1; a weak D match, TRBD2 (6 bases). The CDR3 is 12 amino acids. CDR1 is SGHNT, CDR2 YYREEE, per germline (reference sequence). The V gene lost 2 bases and the J gene lost 11 bases, with 11 bases spanning the gap. The CDR3: CASSLPGVQQFF. The DNA of the CDR3 is TGTGCCAGCAGCTTACCGGGAGTTCAGCAGTTCTTC.

This clone was observed once. The CDR3 loop is CASEASRNTGELFF. The CDR3, as DNA: TGTGCCAGCGAGGCTAGCCGGAACACCGGGGAGCTGTTTTTT. The chain has TRBV2 and TRBJ2-2; perhaps TRBD2 as D (5 bases). V lost 8 bases and J lost 1, with 11 bases in between. The CDR3 has 14 amino acids. The germline V gene encodes CDR1 SNHLY and CDR2 FYNNEI.

V usage is TRBV6-1 and J usage is TRBJ1-6; D is undetermined. CDR1 is MNHNS, CDR2 SASEGT, per germline. V dropped 2 bases and J dropped 9 bases, with 8 bases sitting between them. This CDR3 is built from 13 residues. CDR3 region: CASSETRTSPLHF. The DNA for the CDR3 is TGTGCCAGCAGTGAAACTAGAACTTCACCCCTCCACTTT.

V is TRBV19 and J is TRBJ2-7, with TRBD1 as a possible D gene (6 bases). The V gene lost 4 bases and the J gene lost 0 bases, with 13 bases spanning the gap. This CDR3 region has 15 residues. CDR1 is LNHDA and CDR2 is SQIVND in the germline V gene (reference sequence). CDR3 DNA: TGTGCCAGTAGTAGCTTCGACAGGAGCTCCTACGAGCAGTACTTC. Residues: CASSSFDRSSYEQYF.

The chain recombines TRBV18 with TRBJ1-5; D possibly corresponds to TRBD1 (6 bases). This CDR3 contains 14 residues. V lost 2 bases and J 7 bases, leaving 12 bases between the germline ends. The germline V gene encodes CDR1 KGHSH and CDR2 LQKENI. The CDR3 DNA reads as TGTGCCAGCTCACCAAATACAGGGTCCCAGCCCCAGCATTTT. This encodes CASSPNTGSQPQHF.

The V call is TRBV2, the J call TRBJ2-7; weak D call: TRBD1 (6 bases). CDR1 SNHLY and CDR2 FYNNEI come from the germline V gene. V dropped 2 bases and J dropped 6 bases, with 11 bases sitting between them. This CDR3 has 13 amino acids. The CDR3 sequence: CASSEQGRGEQYF. The CDR3 DNA sequence: TGTGCCAGCAGTGAACAGGGGCGTGGCGAGCAGTACTTC.

The genes are TRBV19 and TRBJ2-1; 7 bases fit TRBD1. The ends lost 9 bases at V and 2 bases at J; junction bases unmatched: 4. CDR3 length equals 13 residues. Germline V gene sequence: CDR1 LNHDA, CDR2 SQIVND (reference sequence). The CDR3 DNA reads TGTGCCAGCCGACAGGGTACCTACAATGAGCAGTTCTTC. It yields the protein CASRQGTYNEQFF.

CDR3 DNA: TGTGCCAGCAGCGGAGGACTAGCGGGAGGCACAGATACGCAGTATTTT. This sequence encodes CASSGGLAGGTDTQYF. The chain combines TRBV11-2 with TRBJ2-3; 13 bases align to TRBD2. Germline CDR1 SGHAT, CDR2 FQNNGV. The CDR3 is 16 amino acids. With V trimmed by 5 bases and J by 1 base, 3 bases remained unmatched.

V and J are TRBV4-2 and TRBJ2-3, with a possible D match to TRBD2 (7 bases). The V gene lost 0 bases and the J gene lost 2 bases, with 12 bases spanning the gap. This CDR3 has 16 residues. CDR1 is LGHNA, CDR2 YNFKEQ, per germline. The CDR3 region has the DNA TGTGCCAGCAGCCAAGATTTTGCGGGGGCCACAGATACGCAGTATTTT. It is translated as CASSQDFAGATDTQYF.

The chain links TRBV7-8 to TRBJ2-1; 11 bases fit TRBD2. Per the germline V gene, CDR1 is SGHVS and CDR2 is FQNEAQ. The CDR3 totals 15 residues. Trimming took 3 bases from V and 9 from J; bases not matched to a gene: 7. The CDR3 loop is CASSFSGGVGVEQFF. The CDR3 region has the DNA TGTGCCAGCAGCTTTAGCGGGGGGGTCGGCGTTGAGCAGTTCTTC.

This chain connects TRBV28 to TRBJ1-1; D gene uncertain. Trimming stripped 1 base from V and 1 base from J, with 4 bases between. CDR1 and CDR2 (germline): MDHEN, SYDVKM. The CDR3 contains 13 residues. The CDR3 protein is CASSLLSNTEAFF. The CDR3 coding sequence is TGTGCCAGCAGTTTATTATCGAACACTGAAGCTTTCTTT.

In this sample, this clone turned up a few times. This chain connects TRBV5-5 to TRBJ2-7, with a weak D call TRBD2 (6 bases). The CDR3 totals 14 residues. The V end lost 4 bases, the J end lost 0 bases, and 11 bases lay between the germline ends. Germline CDR1 is SGHKS and CDR2 is YYEKEE (reference sequence). The CDR3 here is CASSRDGGSYEQYF. Here the CDR3 DNA reads TGTGCCAGCAGCCGTGACGGGGGCTCCTACGAGCAGTACTTC.

The chain has TRBV7-8 and TRBJ1-2; 11 positions agree with TRBD1. Germline assignment: CDR1 SGHVS and CDR2 FQNEAQ. V gave up 2 bases and J gave up 7 bases; unmatched junction bases: 6. The CDR3 is 15 residues long. This CDR3 is CASSLRGQGAPGYTF. The CDR3 coding sequence is TGTGCCAGCAGCTTAAGAGGACAGGGGGCTCCTGGCTACACCTTC.

The chain links TRBV25-1 to TRBJ2-2; 10 positions match TRBD1. The CDR3 covers 16 residues. Losses at the gene ends were 6 bases for V and 5 bases for J; bases not matched to a gene: 9. CDR1 and CDR2 from the germline V gene are MGHDK and SYGVNS. CDR3 residues: CASSNRDRGRTGELFF. CDR3 DNA: TGTGCCAGCAGCAACCGGGACAGGGGAAGAACCGGGGAGCTGTTTTTT.

This clone was observed a single time. The same CDR3 arises from other DNA sequences in this sample as well. V usage is TRBV7-3 and J usage is TRBJ2-1, with D perhaps TRBD2 (6 bases). Trimming took 3 bases from V and 10 from J, leaving 16 bases between them. The germline CDR1 and CDR2 sequences are SGHTA and FQGTGA. The CDR3 has 14 residues. The CDR3 sequence is CASSLTPGENEQFF. CDR3 nucleotide sequence: TGTGCCAGCAGCTTGACTCCGGGAGAAAACGAGCAGTTCTTC.

This clone was picked up one time. J is TRBJ1-1 and V is TRBV9; TRBD1 matches at 11 bases. The CDR3 sequence is 15 residues long. Germline V CDR1 and CDR2: SGDLS, YYNGEE. The J segment lost 5 bases and the V segment lost 4 bases, leaving 7 bases of the junction unmatched. CDR3 bases: TGTGCCAGCAGCAAATCGGACAGGGGGCGGACTGAAGCTTTCTTT. This encodes CASSKSDRGRTEAFF.

There are a few counts of this clone. The sample has other DNA sequences that encode this CDR3 too. The chain carries TRBV7-2 and TRBJ1-1; possible D gene TRBD1, 6 bases. This CDR3 has 15 amino acids. The V gene's germline CDR1 is SGHTA and CDR2 FQGNSA. The germline V and J ends were trimmed by 5 bases and 5 bases, with 18 bases remaining between them. The CDR3 DNA is TGTGCCAGCAGCCTCCTCTCAGGGGTTGGGACTGAAGCTTTCTTT. Protein: CASSLLSGVGTEAFF. Drawing the rest from reference TRBV7-2 and TRBJ1-1, the complete variable domain is GAGVSQSPSNKVTEKGKDVELRCDPISGHTALYWYRQSLGQGLEFLIYFQGNSAPDKSGLPSDRFSAERTGGSVSTLTIQRTQQEDSAVYLCASSLLSGVGTEAFFGQGTRLTVV.

This clone was seen a handful of times. The chain combines TRBV30 with TRBJ2-5; 7 bases align to TRBD2. With 2 bases clipped from V and 5 bases from J, the junction kept 2 bases outside the gene matches. This CDR3 comprises 12 residues. CDR1 is GTSNPN and CDR2 is SVGIG in the germline V gene (reference sequence). The CDR3 sequence is CAWSLGGETQYF. The CDR3 DNA is TGTGCCTGGAGTCTGGGGGGGGAGACCCAGTACTTC. The full variable domain, rest sourced from reference TRBV30 and TRBJ2-5, is SQTIHQWPATLVQPVGSPLSLECTVEGTSNPNLYWYRQAAGRGLQLLFYSVGIGQISSEVPQNLSASRPQDRQFILSSKKLLLSDSGFYLCAWSLGGETQYFGPGTRLLVL.

The count of this clone is one. CDR3 residues: CASSYSGQSYNEQFF. The CDR3 nucleotides read TGTGCCAGCAGCTACAGCGGGCAGTCCTACAATGAGCAGTTCTTC. The chain links TRBV27 to TRBJ2-1; D might be TRBD2 (6 bases). The V end lost 6 bases, the J end lost 1 base, and 13 bases lay between the germline ends. The CDR3 contains 15 residues. The germline V gene has CDR1 MNHEY and CDR2 SMNVEV (reference sequence).

The chain uses TRBV18 and TRBJ1-1; D is possibly TRBD1 (6 bases). The CDR3 contains 17 residues. V gave up 6 bases and J gave up 1 base, with 21 bases separating them. The germline gives CDR1 KGHSH, CDR2 LQKENI. The CDR3: CASSLNGGAGRNTEAFF. The DNA for the CDR3 is TGTGCCAGCTCTCTTAATGGGGGGGCAGGTAGGAACACTGAAGCTTTCTTT.

This clone was seen a few times. CDR3 loop: CASSETPNTEAFF. CDR3 DNA: TGCGCCAGCAGTGAGACACCGAACACTGAAGCTTTCTTT. This sequence joins TRBV10-1 and TRBJ1-1; no definite D call. CDR1 and CDR2 (germline): WNHNN, SYGVQD (reference sequence). The length of the CDR3 is 13 residues. The V gene lost 2 bases and the J gene lost 1 base, with 5 bases spanning the gap.